One and the same sample provided the 21 T cell receptor beta chains below, sequenced in a study of graft-versus-host responses after intestinal transplantation. Clones were read by immunoSEQ multiplex PCR, and TCRdb kept only the in-frame ones, dropping some. The data hold about 73,000 clones, with around 87% observed a single time. No antigen has been identified for these receptors. The sequencing here drew on unstimulated CD8+ T cells sorted from spleen or lymph node cells, taken before transplant. Receptors originate from a human donor who was the organ donor for an intestinal transplant.

The chain couples TRBV4-2 to TRBJ1-6; a weak D match, TRBD1 (6 bases). The V end lost 4 bases, the J end lost 0 bases, and 19 bases lay between the germline ends. This CDR3 contains 19 residues. Germline V gene data show CDR1 as LGHNA and CDR2 as YNFKEQ. The CDR3 bases are TGTGCCAGCAGCCCGCTTCAGGCCTTAGGGGGCTCCTATAATTCACCCCTCCACTTT. Translated: CASSPLQALGGSYNSPLHF.

The rearrangement links TRBV2 to TRBJ2-1; D ambiguous. The CDR3 is 12 amino acids. V shed 4 bases and J shed 6 bases, with 7 bases lying between them. The germline CDR1 and CDR2 sequences are SNHLY and FYNNEI. The CDR3 sequence is CASSVRVNEQFF. The CDR3 nucleotides read TGTGCCAGCAGTGTTCGGGTCAATGAGCAGTTCTTC.

The V gene is TRBV7-8, the J gene TRBJ1-4, with a weak D call TRBD1 (5 bases). This CDR3 contains 15 residues. Trimming cost V 6 bases and J 1 base, with 12 bases left between them. The V gene's germline CDR1 is SGHVS and CDR2 FQNEAQ. CDR3 in amino acids: CASSVGHRTNEKLFF. CDR3 bases: TGTGCCAGCAGTGTCGGACACCGAACTAATGAAAAACTGTTTTTT.

This CDR3 is CASIELTGTADQPQHF. CDR3 nucleotide sequence: TGTGCCAGCATCGAACTTACTGGGACAGCCGATCAGCCCCAGCATTTT. This chain links TRBV28 with TRBJ1-5, with 7 bases identical to TRBD1. The V gene's germline CDR1 is MDHEN and CDR2 SYDVKM. V shed 7 bases, J shed 5 bases, and the junction held 14 bases outside the gene matches. CDR3 length equals 16 residues.

The CDR3 region has the DNA TGTGCCAGCAGCTTAGAGCCCCCTTCGACTAGCGGGGGGGCCGGTGAGCAGTTCTTC. Its translation: CASSLEPPSTSGGAGEQFF. This chain joins TRBV7-2 and TRBJ2-1; 14 positions match TRBD2. CDR1 SGHTA and CDR2 FQGNSA come from the germline V gene. The V gene end was trimmed by 1 base and the J gene end by 9 bases; junction bases not matched to a gene: 14. This CDR3 comprises 19 residues. The full variable domain, completed using reference TRBV7-2 and TRBJ2-1, is GAGVSQSPSNKVTEKGKDVELRCDPISGHTALYWYRQSLGQGLEFLIYFQGNSAPDKSGLPSDRFSAERTGGSVSTLTIQRTQQEDSAVYLCASSLEPPSTSGGAGEQFFGPGTRLTVL.

The rearrangement links TRBV7-9 to TRBJ2-7, with D maybe TRBD1 (6 bases). The CDR3 extends over 14 amino acids. The V end lost 4 bases, the J end lost 0 bases, and 10 bases lay between the germline ends. From germline, CDR1 is SEHNR and CDR2 FQNEAQ (reference sequence). CDR3: CASSSADSSYEQYV. The CDR3 DNA sequence: TGTGCCAGCAGCTCGGCGGACAGCTCCTACGAGCAGTACGTC.

The chain couples TRBV27 to TRBJ2-3; TRBD2 is a possible D gene (6 bases). The CDR3 spans 16 residues. Trimming removed 5 bases from V and 2 bases from J, with 17 bases in between. The germline V gene has CDR1 MNHEY and CDR2 SMNVEV (reference sequence). The CDR3 DNA reads as TGTGCCAGCAGTGGTCCGGGACTCGCGTACACAGATACGCAGTATTTT. It encodes CASSGPGLAYTDTQYF.

This chain joins TRBV4-2 and TRBJ1-1, with TRBD1 identical over 11 bases. The germline V gene encodes CDR1 LGHNA and CDR2 YNFKEQ. This CDR3 has 17 residues. V lost 3 bases, J lost 1 base, and 7 bases stayed unmatched. CDR3 sequence reads: CASSQELDRGQNTEAFF. CDR3 nucleotide sequence: TGTGCCAGCAGCCAGGAATTGGACAGGGGGCAGAACACTGAAGCTTTCTTT.

V is TRBV5-1 and J is TRBJ2-4; TRBD1 agrees at 7 bases. V dropped 1 base and J dropped 3; count of bases not matched to a gene: 7. Looked up from germline, CDR1 is SGHRS and CDR2 is YFSETQ. This CDR3 contains 16 residues. In DNA, the CDR3 is TGCGCCAGCAGCTTGAATTACAGGGGAGACAAAAACATTCAGTACTTC. This sequence encodes CASSLNYRGDKNIQYF.

This clone was counted once. The chain couples TRBV2 to TRBJ2-1; TRBD2 matches 10 bases. There are 14 residues in the CDR3. V trimming: 8 bases; J trimming: 2 bases; junction bases outside the gene matches: 3. The V gene's germline CDR1 is SNHLY and CDR2 FYNNEI. Written as DNA, the CDR3 is TGTGCCAGCTCAGCGGGGGGGACCTACAATGAGCAGTTCTTC. Its protein is CASSAGGTYNEQFF.

This chain uses TRBV19 with TRBJ2-1, with D possibly matching TRBD2 (7 bases). CDR1 is LNHDA and CDR2 is SQIVND in the germline V gene (reference sequence). The CDR3 covers 14 residues. V shed 6 bases and J shed 4 bases, with 13 bases lying between them. The CDR3 DNA reads as TGTGCCAGTAGGCCGGGGGGCCCGTACAATGAGCAGTTCTTC. Translated, it gives CASRPGGPYNEQFF.

V is TRBV11-2 and J is TRBJ2-1, with TRBD2 matching 11 bases. The CDR3 extends over 16 amino acids. The V and J ends lost 4 bases and 3 bases, in that order; junction bases with no gene match: 5. Germline CDR1 SGHAT, CDR2 FQNNGV. The CDR3 loop is CASSSTSGENYNEQFF. The CDR3 bases are TGTGCCAGCAGCTCGACTAGCGGGGAAAACTACAATGAGCAGTTCTTC.

The chain combines TRBV27 with TRBJ2-1; TRBD2 matches 9 bases. Per germline, CDR1 MNHEY and CDR2 SMNVEV (reference sequence). This CDR3 comprises 15 residues. After removal of 2 bases from V and 7 bases from J, the junction contained 6 bases not matched to a gene. In DNA, the CDR3 is TGTGCCAGCAGTTTAGCGGGGGGGGAGAGGAATGAGCAGTTCTTC. This codes for CASSLAGGERNEQFF.

This clone turned up a few times. The chain employs TRBV7-9 and TRBJ1-4; no definite D call. The CDR3 runs 15 residues. The germline V gene encodes CDR1 SEHNR and CDR2 FQNEAQ (reference sequence). Trimming cost V 5 bases and J 4 bases, with 14 bases left between them. The CDR3 sequence: CASSPETSINEKLFF. The DNA for the CDR3 is TGTGCCAGCAGCCCGGAGACCTCCATTAATGAAAAACTGTTTTTT.

The DNA for the CDR3 is TGTGCCAGCAGTGAGGCGGGATCTACAGATACGCAGTATTTT. The encoded protein is CASSEAGSTDTQYF. This sequence joins TRBV6-4 and TRBJ2-3, with D possibly being TRBD2 (6 bases). The length of the CDR3 is 14 residues. Trimming cost V 3 bases and J 3 bases, with 10 bases left between them. Germline lookup yields CDR1 MRHNA and CDR2 SNTAGT.

The J gene is TRBJ1-1, the V gene TRBV27; 8 positions match TRBD1. CDR3 length: 14 amino acids. Unmatched junction bases numbered 11, after V lost 6 bases and J lost 8 bases. Germline CDR1 is MNHEY and CDR2 is SMNVEV (reference sequence). The CDR3 nucleotides read TGTGCCAGCAGCCGGACAGGGTGGGCAGCGGAAGCTTTCTTT. This gives the protein CASSRTGWAAEAFF.

This chain links TRBV4-1 with TRBJ1-5; D not certain. CDR1 and CDR2 (germline): MGHRA, YSYEKL. This CDR3 comprises 15 residues. Deletions cut 0 bases from V and 1 base from J, with 7 bases between. In nucleotides, the CDR3 is TGCGCCAGCAGCCAAGAACCAGGAAGCAATCAGCCCCAGCATTTT. Translated: CASSQEPGSNQPQHF.

The genes are TRBV7-9 and TRBJ1-1; no clear D gene. The V gene's germline CDR1 is SEHNR and CDR2 FQNEAQ (reference sequence). The V gene lost 5 bases and the J gene lost 6 bases, with 7 bases spanning the gap. This CDR3 is built from 11 residues. CDR3 nucleotide sequence: TGTGCCAGCAGCATGTATCCTGAAGCTTTCTTT. Its protein is CASSMYPEAFF.

The rearrangement links TRBV7-9 to TRBJ2-5; D unclear. Trimming took 2 bases from V and 4 from J, leaving 14 bases between them. From germline, CDR1 is SEHNR and CDR2 FQNEAQ (reference sequence). The CDR3 is made up of 15 amino acids. The CDR3 DNA sequence: TGTGCCAGCAGCTTAAATATCGAGCGAATAGAGACCCAGTACTTC. It specifies CASSLNIERIETQYF.

The chain uses TRBV28 and TRBJ1-5, with 9 bases identical to TRBD1. CDR3 length equals 14 residues. The trim removed 5 bases at V and 6 bases at J, leaving 5 bases unmatched. Germline assignment: CDR1 MDHEN and CDR2 SYDVKM. In nucleotides, the CDR3 is TGTGCCAGCAGTCACAGGGGGCTGAGTCAGCCCCAGCATTTT. Protein: CASSHRGLSQPQHF.

The rearrangement joins TRBV6-6 to TRBJ1-2; D not certain. Trimming took off 10 bases at V and 0 bases at J, with 15 bases between the two ends. The CDR3 is 14 residues long. From germline, CDR1 is MNHNY and CDR2 SVGAGI (reference sequence). The CDR3 loop reads CAIHQDLSNYGYTF. CDR3 DNA sequence: TGTGCCATCCATCAGGATTTATCTAACTATGGCTACACCTTC.